The 32 T cell receptor beta chains reported below all come from one sample, sequenced in a study of blood T cells in healthy people across ages. Combining a sample-barcoded 5' primer with a J-beta primer mix, a second PCR ran for roughly 6 to 11 cycles. TCRdb called the 5' RACE reads again in MiXCR, with one record for every CDR3 protein. The data contain roughly 640,000 distinct CDR3 sequences, under 30% of them singletons. Source material: blood. These receptors were taken from a woman over 75 in good health.

This clonotype has just a few counts. A much larger clone lies one base from this, so it may be a read error. The V and J genes are TRBV19 and TRBJ2-1; D possibly uses TRBD1 or TRBD2 (6 bases each). The CDR3 sequence is 13 residues long. Germline lookup yields CDR1 LNHDA and CDR2 SQIVND (reference sequence). V shed 5 bases and J shed 13 bases, with 18 bases lying between them. CDR3 in amino acids: CASSSQGGETQFF. CDR3 sequence (DNA): TGTGCCAGTAGTTCACAGGGAGGAGAGACCCAGTTCTTC.

There are many counts of this clonotype. The V call is TRBV11-2, the J call TRBJ2-1, with 14 bases lining up with TRBD2. CDR1 is SGHAT and CDR2 is FQNNGV in the germline V gene. The J segment lost 0 bases and the V segment lost 4 bases, leaving 8 bases of the junction unmatched. This CDR3 has 19 amino acids. DNA for the CDR3: TGTGCCAGCAGCTCACCGGGACTAGCGGGGGTTAGCTCCTACAATGAGCAGTTCTTC. Translated, it gives CASSSPGLAGVSSYNEQFF. Combining the CDR3 with reference TRBV11-2 and TRBJ2-1 gives the whole variable domain EAGVAQSPRYKIIEKRQSVAFWCNPISGHATLYWYQQILGQGPKLLIQFQNNGVVDDSQLPKDRFSAERLKGVDSTLKIQPAKLEDSAVYLCASSSPGLAGVSSYNEQFFGPGTRLTVL.

This clonotype has a count of ten or more. This chain connects TRBV20-1 to TRBJ2-7; 9 positions agree with TRBD1. This CDR3 is 16 amino acids long. Germline-derived CDR1 and CDR2 are DFQATT and SNEGSKA (reference sequence). The V segment lost 6 bases and the J segment 0 bases; nucleotides outside the gene matches: 12. The CDR3 loop reads CSAPKVPGQGSYEQYF. The CDR3 coding sequence is TGCAGTGCCCCGAAAGTACCGGGACAGGGCTCCTACGAGCAGTACTTC.

This clonotype was counted only a few times. This may come from a read error, since a much larger clone is one base off. The chain has TRBV27 and TRBJ2-7; D is perhaps TRBD2 (6 bases). CDR1 and CDR2 from the germline V gene are MNHEY and SMNVEV (reference sequence). The ends were cut back, 6 bases at V and 5 bases at J, with 17 bases in the middle. This CDR3 contains 14 residues. The CDR3 loop is CASRFGGVSDEQYF. The CDR3 region has the DNA TGTGCCAGCAGGTTTGGCGGGGTAAGCGACGAGCAGTACTTC.

The chain links TRBV10-3 to TRBJ1-2, with D tentatively TRBD1 (6 bases). Trimming pared 4 bases from V and 2 bases from J, leaving 8 bases between. Germline V lookup: CDR1 ENHRY, CDR2 SYGVKD. This CDR3 is built from 13 residues. DNA for the CDR3: TGTGCCATCAGTGGCGGGACAAACTATGGCTACACCTTC. This sequence encodes CAISGGTNYGYTF.

Notes on this clonotype: A read error may explain this, as a much larger clone is one base away. The rearrangement links TRBV25-1 to TRBJ2-7; D is possibly TRBD1 (5 bases). Germline V gene sequence: CDR1 MGHDK, CDR2 SYGVNS. The CDR3 covers 16 residues. Trimming pared 1 base from V and 12 bases from J, leaving 25 bases between. The CDR3 DNA follows: TGTGCCAGCAGTGAATTAAAGGGGCGCGTTCAATCCATTCGGTACTTC. Protein: CASSELKGRVQSIRYF.

This clonotype was seen repeatedly, ten times or more. V gene TRBV27 combines with J gene TRBJ2-5, with 7 bases identical to TRBD2. After removal of 6 bases from V and 5 bases from J, the junction contained 15 bases not matched to a gene. Germline V gene data show CDR1 as MNHEY and CDR2 as SMNVEV (reference sequence). CDR3 length: 16 amino acids. The CDR3 sequence is CASRRTGTTSGETQYF. The CDR3, as DNA: TGTGCCAGCAGGCGCACCGGGACTACCTCGGGGGAGACCCAGTACTTC.

The chain carries TRBV7-2 and TRBJ2-1; D is unclear. This CDR3 is built from 13 residues. In germline, CDR1 is SGHTA, CDR2 FQGNSA. With 6 bases removed from V and 7 bases from J, the gap between germline ends came to 13 bases. Written as DNA, the CDR3 is TGTGCCAGCAGGCCTGGACGGCAAAATGAGCAGTTCTTC. Encoded protein: CASRPGRQNEQFF. Looking up the rest from reference TRBV7-2 and TRBJ2-1 gives the full variable domain: GAGVSQSPSNKVTEKGKDVELRCDPISGHTALYWYRQSLGQGLEFLIYFQGNSAPDKSGLPSDRFSAERTGGSVSTLTIQRTQQEDSAVYLCASRPGRQNEQFFGPGTRLTVL.

This clonotype was recorded at least ten times. This sequence joins TRBV19 and TRBJ2-7; 8 nucleotides align to TRBD1. The CDR3 consists of 16 residues. The germline V gene encodes CDR1 LNHDA and CDR2 SQIVND (reference sequence). V lost 9 bases, J lost 0 bases, and 13 bases stayed unmatched. The CDR3 reads CARIKRTGPISYEQYF. The CDR3 DNA reads TGTGCCAGGATCAAAAGGACAGGGCCGATCTCCTACGAGCAGTACTTC.

This sequence joins TRBV2 and TRBJ2-5; 10 positions agree with TRBD2. The ends lost 3 bases at V and 1 base at J; junction bases unmatched: 5. The CDR3 extends over 16 amino acids. Germline CDR1 and CDR2: SNHLY and FYNNEI. In DNA form, the CDR3 reads TGTGCCAGCAGTGAGGGGACTAGCGTTACCCAAGAGACCCAGTACTTC. Its protein product is CASSEGTSVTQETQYF.

This clonotype was observed at least ten times. The chain is built from TRBV10-3 and TRBJ2-6; TRBD1 aligns across 8 bases. V shed 3 bases and J 0 bases; nucleotides not matched to a gene: 4. Germline CDR1 ENHRY, CDR2 SYGVKD. The CDR3 contains 17 residues. CDR3 sequence (DNA): TGTGCCATCAGTGACTTCACAGGGGGCTCTGGGGCCAACGTCCTGACTTTC. Translation: CAISDFTGGSGANVLTF.

This clonotype was seen at least ten times. CDR3 DNA sequence: TGTGCCAGCAGGAGGGCTCGAGGAGAGACCCAGTACTTC. Translation gives CASRRARGETQYF. The chain couples TRBV2 to TRBJ2-5, with D tentatively TRBD2 (5 bases). V was pared by 6 bases and J by 4 bases, with 12 bases between. The germline gives CDR1 SNHLY, CDR2 FYNNEI. CDR3 size: 13 residues.

This clonotype occurred a few times. The genes are TRBV7-2 and TRBJ1-2; D not certain. In germline, CDR1 is SGHTA, CDR2 FQGNSA. V lost 0 bases to trimming and J lost 1 base, with 6 bases between them. This CDR3 is 14 amino acids long. Here the CDR3 DNA reads TGTGCCAGCAGCTTAGCTCCCGTTAACTATGGCTACACCTTC. Its protein product is CASSLAPVNYGYTF. Looking up the rest from reference TRBV7-2 and TRBJ1-2 gives the full variable domain: GAGVSQSPSNKVTEKGKDVELRCDPISGHTALYWYRQSLGQGLEFLIYFQGNSAPDKSGLPSDRFSAERTGGSVSTLTIQRTQQEDSAVYLCASSLAPVNYGYTFGSGTRLTVV.

The chain combines TRBV12-3 or TRBV12-4 with TRBJ2-1; D not certain. Trimming pared 8 bases from V and 4 bases from J, leaving 12 bases between. CDR3 size: 13 residues. CDR3 residues: CASASGSYNEQFF. The CDR3 DNA sequence: TGTGCCAGCGCATCGGGCTCATACAATGAGCAGTTCTTC.

This clonotype showed up many times. This chain joins TRBV28 and TRBJ2-5, with unresolved D. This CDR3 is 14 amino acids long. The V gene's germline CDR1 is MDHEN and CDR2 SYDVKM. The germline V and J ends were trimmed by 5 bases and 5 bases, with 15 bases remaining between them. CDR3 nucleotide sequence: TGTGCCAGCAGTGGCGCAGGTTTTTGGGAGACCCAGTACTTC. This gives the protein CASSGAGFWETQYF.

This clonotype was counted between two and nine times. V and J are TRBV6-2 or TRBV6-3 and TRBJ2-7, with 7 positions matching TRBD2. The V gene's germline CDR1 is MNHEY and CDR2 SVGEGT. The CDR3 covers 14 residues. V lost 2 bases and J lost 7; bases outside the gene matches: 8. The CDR3 sequence: CASSYETSMDEQYF. In DNA, the CDR3 is TGTGCCAGCAGTTACGAGACTAGCATGGATGAGCAGTACTTC.

This clonotype appeared many times. V and J are TRBV14 and TRBJ1-1; no clear D gene. V lost 5 bases to trimming and J lost 5 bases, with 9 bases between them. This CDR3 is built from 12 residues. Germline V gene sequence: CDR1 SGHDN, CDR2 FVKESK. The CDR3 nucleotides are TGTGCCAGCAGCATCGGGAGTACTGAAGCTTTCTTT. This sequence encodes CASSIGSTEAFF.

This clonotype has a count of ten or more. The chain recombines TRBV9 with TRBJ2-3; TRBD2 might be the D (5 bases). The CDR3 runs 15 residues. V lost 3 bases, J lost 3 bases, and 14 bases lay in between. CDR1 is SGDLS, CDR2 YYNGEE, per germline. Here the CDR3 reads CASSAVGWETDTQYF. DNA for the CDR3: TGTGCCAGCAGCGCAGTGGGTTGGGAGACAGATACGCAGTATTTT. The complete variable domain, with remaining parts taken from reference TRBV9 and TRBJ2-3, reads DSGVTQTPKHLITATGQRVTLRCSPRSGDLSVYWYQQSLDQGLQFLIQYYNGEERAKGNILERFSAQQFPDLHSELNLSSLELGDSALYFCASSAVGWETDTQYFGPGTRLTVL.

V is TRBV6-4 and J is TRBJ1-1; D unresolved. The CDR3 has 14 amino acids. Trimming left V 5 bases short and J 2 bases short, with 12 bases between. Germline lookup yields CDR1 MRHNA and CDR2 SNTAGT. The CDR3 coding sequence is TGTGCCAGCAGTCCCTCGCTCGGAAACACTGAAGCTTTCTTT. Its translation: CASSPSLGNTEAFF.

The chain is built from TRBV7-2 and TRBJ2-1, with 11 bases that match TRBD2. The CDR3 totals 16 residues. Germline CDR1 is SGHTA and CDR2 is FQGNSA. V dropped 5 bases and J dropped 7; count of bases not matched to a gene: 10. The CDR3 here is CASSPTRASGRNEQFF. DNA for the CDR3: TGTGCCAGCAGCCCCACCCGGGCTAGCGGGAGGAATGAGCAGTTCTTC.

This clonotype was counted at least ten times. This chain connects TRBV20-1 to TRBJ2-7; possibly TRBD1 or TRBD2 for D (5 bases each). In germline, CDR1 is DFQATT, CDR2 SNEGSKA (reference sequence). The CDR3 extends over 14 amino acids. The V and J ends lost 3 bases and 2 bases respectively, with 14 bases between them. For the CDR3, the DNA is TGCAGTGCTAGGTGGGGGACGGAAGCCTACGAGCAGTACTTC. Translated: CSARWGTEAYEQYF.

This clonotype was found once. V is TRBV20-1 and J is TRBJ2-5; D could derive from TRBD1 or TRBD2 (5 bases each). V shed 5 bases and J shed 5 bases, with 18 bases lying between them. This CDR3 is 14 amino acids long. Germline lookup yields CDR1 DFQATT and CDR2 SNEGSKA (reference sequence). The CDR3 protein is CSASYRDQWETQYF. The CDR3 DNA follows: TGCAGTGCTTCATACCGGGACCAATGGGAGACCCAGTACTTC.

This clonotype occurred many times. Germline and junction disagree at one end, which may indicate a read error. The chain links TRBV6-5 to TRBJ2-7; TRBD1 is a possible D gene (6 bases). CDR3 length equals 14 residues. CDR1 and CDR2 from the germline V gene are MNHEY and SVGAGI. CDR3: CASSYSNRAYVQYF. The CDR3 region has the DNA TGTGCCAGCAGTTACTCGAACAGGGCATACGTGCAGTACTTC.

This clonotype was counted ten times or more. This sequence joins TRBV5-1 and TRBJ2-3, with a possible D match to TRBD1 (5 bases). Trimming removed 0 bases at V and 1 base at J, with 18 bases between. This CDR3 spans 18 amino acids. Germline V gene lookup returns CDR1 SGHRS and CDR2 YFSETQ. CDR3 DNA sequence: TGCGCCAGCAGCTTGGGCCGAGGACCCAGGGTGGGCACAGATACGCAGTATTTT. Protein sequence: CASSLGRGPRVGTDTQYF.

This chain connects TRBV12-3 or TRBV12-4 to TRBJ1-6, with D possibly matching TRBD1 (5 bases). The V gene lost 6 bases and the J gene lost 10 bases, with 16 bases spanning the gap. The CDR3 runs to 14 residues. The DNA of the CDR3 is TGTGCCAGCAGGGGGACCTCTAATTCCTCACCCCTCCACTTT. Translation gives CASRGTSNSSPLHF.

This clonotype was counted many times. Relative to the germline gene, one junction end is altered; a read error may explain this. The chain uses TRBV7-7 and TRBJ2-1, with 7 bases lining up with TRBD2. The length of the CDR3 is 13 residues. Germline CDR1 reads SSHAT; CDR2 reads FNYEAQ (reference sequence). The CDR3 DNA follows: TGTGCTAGCAGCAGTAGAGCGGGGAATGAGCAGTTCTTC. Its protein is CASSSRAGNEQFF.

The V gene is TRBV7-2, the J gene TRBJ2-5; D perhaps matches TRBD2 (6 bases). The CDR3 is made up of 16 amino acids. The germline V gene encodes CDR1 SGHTA and CDR2 FQGNSA. The germline V and J ends were trimmed by 2 bases and 2 bases, with 15 bases remaining between them. The CDR3 here is CASSLSPSGRQETQYF. The CDR3 DNA follows: TGTGCCAGCAGCTTAAGCCCCAGCGGGCGTCAAGAGACCCAGTACTTC.

Remarks on this clonotype: This may be a read error: a much more frequent sequence differs by one nucleotide. The chain is built from TRBV4-3 and TRBJ2-4; tentative D call: TRBD1 (6 bases). The V gene's germline CDR1 is LGHNA and CDR2 YSLEER. The CDR3 has 18 amino acids. Trimming removed 0 bases at V and 7 bases at J, with 22 bases between. CDR3: CASSQDAAGVREGNIQYF. As DNA, the CDR3 is TGCGCCAGCAGCCAAGATGCGGCAGGGGTGAGGGAAGGGAACATTCAGTACTTC.

This chain links TRBV5-1 with TRBJ2-6, with a tentative D call TRBD1 (5 bases). V was clipped by 4 bases and J by 0 bases, with 14 bases between them. Germline assignment: CDR1 SGHRS and CDR2 YFSETQ. This CDR3 is built from 17 residues. This CDR3 reads CASSLTDTISGANVLTF. CDR3 bases: TGCGCCAGCAGCCTGACAGATACTATCTCTGGGGCCAACGTCCTGACTTTC.

This clonotype has ten or more counts. This rearrangement joins TRBV12-3 or TRBV12-4 to TRBJ2-7; TRBD2 matches at 7 bases. The V gene end was trimmed by 3 bases and the J gene end by 6 bases; junction bases not matched to a gene: 2. This CDR3 comprises 12 residues. CDR3 DNA: TGTGCCAGCAGTTTGGGGGGGTTCGAGCAGTACTTC. Its translation: CASSLGGFEQYF.

There are a few counts of this clonotype. The chain is built from TRBV14 and TRBJ2-6; the match to TRBD1 covers 8 bases. The CDR3 extends over 18 amino acids. Unmatched junction bases numbered 9, after V lost 4 bases and J lost 1 base. Germline CDR1 is SGHDN and CDR2 is FVKESK. In DNA, the CDR3 is TGTGCCAGCAGCCGCAACGGACAGGGTGTATCTGGGGCCAACGTCCTGACTTTC. Its protein product is CASSRNGQGVSGANVLTF.

This clonotype was detected ten times or more. The V and J genes are TRBV20-1 and TRBJ2-5; 7 nucleotides align to TRBD2. The CDR3 extends over 15 amino acids. Germline values: CDR1 DFQATT, CDR2 SNEGSKA (reference sequence). V lost 0 bases, J lost 2 bases, and 6 bases stayed unmatched. In DNA form, the CDR3 reads TGCAGTGCTAGAGATAATCCGCGGGGGCAAGAGACCCAGTACTTC. Its protein is CSARDNPRGQETQYF.